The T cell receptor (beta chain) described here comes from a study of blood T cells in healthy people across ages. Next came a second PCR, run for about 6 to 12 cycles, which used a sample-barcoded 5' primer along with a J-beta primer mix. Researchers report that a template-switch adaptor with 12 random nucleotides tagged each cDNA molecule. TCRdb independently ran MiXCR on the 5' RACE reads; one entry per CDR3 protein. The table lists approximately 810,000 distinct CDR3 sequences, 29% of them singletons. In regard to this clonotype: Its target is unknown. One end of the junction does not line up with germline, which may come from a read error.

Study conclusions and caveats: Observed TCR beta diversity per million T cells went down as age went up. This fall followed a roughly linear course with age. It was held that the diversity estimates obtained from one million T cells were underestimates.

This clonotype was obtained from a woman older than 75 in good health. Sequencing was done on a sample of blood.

CDR3 loop: CASTRDPSTGTQYF. The CDR3 DNA sequence: TGTGCCAGCACTCGGGATCCTAGCACAGGTACGCAGTATTTT. J is TRBJ2-3 and V is TRBV27, with D perhaps TRBD1 or TRBD2 (5 bases each). Germline CDR1 and CDR2: MNHEY and SMNVEV (reference sequence). The CDR3 extends over 14 amino acids.